This T cell receptor (beta chain) is from a study of regulatory T cells in long-lasting Graves disease. The CDR3 loop spans 14 amino acids. Trimming stripped 0 bases from V and 2 bases from J, with 7 bases between. CDR1 is SGDLS and CDR2 is YYNGEE in the germline V gene. Library construction for TCR beta used iRepertoire HTBI primers and Arm-PCR of CDR3 regions. TCRdb re-derived calls from the multiplex PCR reads in MiXCR, one entry per CDR3 protein. The data hold about 200,000 distinct CDR3 sequences, with 15% to 20% observed a single time. This sample's time point: newly diagnosed GD, antithyroid drugs for less than 3 months. TCR sequences were obtained from RNA taken from PBMCs. Graves' disease diagnoses followed American Thyroid Association guidelines. A further study also used this sample, focusing on T cells in Graves' hyperthyroidism and ophthalmopathy.

The rearrangement uses TRBV9 and TRBJ2-3, with D perhaps matching TRBD2 (6 bases). This TCR was recovered from a woman younger than 45 with Graves disease. The material sequenced was peripheral blood mononuclear cells (PBMCs), taken at new diagnosis, from a patient treated with antithyroid drugs. CDR3 amino acids: CASSVGGVTDTQYF. In DNA, the CDR3 is TGTGCCAGCAGCGTAGGGGGGGTCACAGATACGCAGTATTTT. Supplemented by reference TRBV9 and TRBJ2-3, the full variable domain reads DSGVTQTPKHLITATGQRVTLRCSPRSGDLSVYWYQQSLDQGLQFLIQYYNGEERAKGNILERFSAQQFPDLHSELNLSSLELGDSALYFCASSVGGVTDTQYFGPGTRLTVL.